This entry describes one T cell receptor beta chain. The antigen remains undetermined. This entry is derived from a study of T cells after yellow fever vaccination. Looking at the study overall: Preparation of the low-cell-number fractions used SMART-Seq v4 Ultra Low Input.

Findings and limits, study-wide: FACS-sorted repertoires could harbor abundant contaminating bulk-population clonotypes. Detected again after the booster were most primary-vaccination clones, at 96% CD4 and about 89% CD8.

CDR1 and CDR2 (germline): SGHRS, YFSETQ. The ends were cut back, 4 bases at V and 2 bases at J, with 12 bases in the middle. The CDR3 runs 14 residues. UMIs and a universal primer site were added when TCR cDNA was made by 5'RACE template switching. Each CDR3 protein gets one entry after TCRdb re-called the 5' RACE reads with MiXCR. This table holds about 260,000 distinct CDR3 sequences, about an eighth found once. The sample consisted of CD4+ T cells sorted from PBMCs, taken 45 days after the yellow fever booster vaccination. The sequence was obtained from a young man who received the YFV17D yellow fever vaccine. V usage is TRBV5-1 and J usage is TRBJ1-1; D is perhaps TRBD1 (5 bases). The CDR3 protein is CASSGTTANTEAFF. For the CDR3, the DNA is TGCGCCAGCAGCGGAACGACAGCTAACACTGAAGCTTTCTTT. Combining the CDR3 with reference TRBV5-1 and TRBJ1-1 gives the whole variable domain KAGVTQTPRYLIKTRGQQVTLSCSPISGHRSVSWYQQTPGQGLQFLFEYFSETQRNKGNFPGRFSGRQFSNSRSEMNVSTLELGDSALYLCASSGTTANTEAFFGQGTRLTVV.